This T cell receptor beta chain derives from a study of blood T cells in healthy people across ages. This clonotype came up many times. Germline V gives CDR1 SGHTA, CDR2 FQGTGA. V was trimmed by 1 base and J by 3 bases, leaving 13 bases between them. The CDR3 length is 15 residues. A second PCR, run for about 7 to 11 cycles, used a sample-barcoded 5' primer plus a J-beta primer mix. TCRdb fed the 5' RACE reads into MiXCR, producing one record per CDR3 protein. The table lists some 890,000 distinct CDR3 sequences, 25% to 30% of them singletons. The sample was also reused in another study, on T cells of mothers and their children.

The source of this sequence is a woman aged 40 to 49 in good health. The J gene is TRBJ2-7, the V gene TRBV7-3, with D tentatively TRBD1 (7 bases). Sequenced: blood. CDR3 DNA sequence: TGTGCCAGCAGCTTAATGGGGGGACAGAACTACGAGCAGTACTTC. This codes for CASSLMGGQNYEQYF. The variable domain in full, with the rest retrieved from reference TRBV7-3 and TRBJ2-7, is GAGVSQTPSNKVTEKGKYVELRCDPISGHTALYWYRQSLGQGPEFLIYFQGTGAADDSGLPNDRFFAVRPEGSVSTLKIQRTERGDSAVYLCASSLMGGQNYEQYFGPGTRLTVT.